This T cell receptor (beta chain) comes out of a study of human T cells and chemical hapten exposure. Concerning this clonotype itself: A much more abundant neighbour one base away suggests this may be a read error.

Regarding time point: pre-sensitization, week 0. Stated treatment: therapeutic diphenylcyclopropenone sensitization with weekly scalp DPC. MiXCR, applied by TCRdb to the RACE reads, yields one record per CDR3 protein. The table lists around 300,000 distinct CDR3 sequences, about 5% of them singletons. The source material was whole blood, sampled in connection with sensitization to the hapten diphenylcyclopropenone (DPC). The receptor comes from a woman aged 18-29 years with alopecia areata. Some clones in this sample may be carry-over from other donors' samples.

CDR3 loop: CASSSAWAGNYGYTF. CDR3 bases: TGTGCCAGCAGCTCCGCCTGGGCGGGGAACTATGGCTACACCTTC. The chain has TRBV12-3 or TRBV12-4 and TRBJ1-2; D remains unclear. Trimming pared 6 bases from V and 2 bases from J, leaving 16 bases between. The CDR3 contains 15 residues.